This T cell receptor (beta chain) appears in the sequencing data of a study of shared clonotypes between healthy human individuals. This table comes from immunoSEQ multiplex PCR, and its TCRdb copy is limited to in-frame clones, with some not included. Found here are about 600,000 clones, roughly 95% of them singletons; the top ten hold about 0.11%. CDR3 length: 15 residues. Germline V gives CDR1 MNHEY, CDR2 SVGAGI. V gave up 4 bases and J gave up 1 base, with 8 bases separating them. A note on this clone: Its specificity is not known.

Positively selected for CCR7, the CD45RO-negative cells used as naive CD8 cells excluded terminally differentiated effector memory CD45RA+ cells. Regarding the study as a whole: With a few donors compared, approximately 5.5% of naive CD4 clonotypes were shared.

This TCR came from a woman under 40 in good health. The sample taken for sequencing was naive CD8+ T cells sorted from blood. V usage is TRBV6-5 and J usage is TRBJ2-6; a weak D match, TRBD1 (5 bases). CDR3 sequence reads: CASSFQGSGANVLTF. The CDR3 region has the DNA TGTGCCAGCAGTTTTCAGGGTTCTGGGGCCAACGTCCTGACTTTC.